This TCR beta chain appears in the sequencing data of a study of molecular identifiers for immune sequencing clone quantification (dated by TCRdb to the late 2010s). Background for the entire study: For a replicate experiment, RNA from 20,000 or 100,000 naive CD8 T cells was divided into five aliquots, and four of the five aliquots were sequenced. This methods study used CD8 T cells to benchmark TCR RNA copy counting and molecular-identifier clustering-based TCR repertoire sequencing (MIDCIRS).

Via the germline V gene (reference sequence), CDR1 is SGHKS and CDR2 YYEKEE. Relative to germline, V is missing 3 bases and J is missing 1 base, with 3 bases of the junction outside any gene match. There are 15 amino acids in the CDR3, from cysteine to phenylalanine inclusive. This entry keeps only the CDR3 DNA: 45 bases, framed from base 1. Libraries of naive CD8 T cells were generated from around 20,000 to 990,000 sorted cells, with 10%, 30% or 50% of the purified RNA used. On a BD FACSAria II, naive CD8 T cells were FACS-sorted as CD8+CD4-CCR7+CD45RA+ and collected into RLT Plus buffer. Roughly 10 TCR copies' worth of Jurkat RNA were spiked into about 20,000-1,100,000 naive CD8 T cell samples to test detection sensitivity. Enrichment of CD8 T cells was done with RosetteSep CD8+ T Cell Enrichment Cocktail plus Ficoll-Paque, and ACK red cell lysis came afterward. Overall study results and their limits: When barcode sub-clustering was left out, chimeric consensus sequences inflated TCR diversity, with chimeras reaching as high as 47%. Modeling estimated roughly 3 recovered TCR RNA copies per cell, compared with about 10 by digital PCR, which implies 30% to 35% capture efficiency. The naive libraries included spiked-in Jurkat TCR RNA (roughly nine copies' worth), and this Jurkat TCR RNA is not part of the donor repertoire. A single cell's worth of spiked-in Jurkat TCR RNA was reported detectable even among approximately 930,000 naive CD8 T cells. In CMV-specific effector cells, clones with more than 20 RNA copies accounted for over 97% of molecules, whereas in naive cells such clones accounted for under 1%. Identical TCR molecules sharing a barcode could cause highly expanded clone sizes to be underestimated.

This clonotype was detected ten times or more. There is no known antigen for this receptor. No much larger clone exists at a distance of one base, and base qualities are not known. The library was produced with PCR. The listed sequencing device is Illumina HiSeq 4000. Preparation of bulk TCR libraries followed a previously described approach, with the TCR primers listed in Table S5. The Qiagen AllPrep DNA/RNA kit was used to purify total RNA. Reads from multiple sequencing runs of the same library were pooled before analysis. The original pipeline was this. Reads were retained only if their TCR constant sequence matched exactly, and those retained reads were trimmed to 150 nt and grouped according to their 12-nt molecular barcodes. Within each barcode group, reads were sub-clustered at a 15% Levenshtein threshold, and quality-weighted consensus sequences were built per RNA molecule. Non-functional sequences were filtered out, along with any lower-count sequence sitting one edit away from another sequence. Based on fitting two negative binomial distributions, any barcode sub-cluster with under 20% of the maximum read count was discarded. The public reads were reprocessed in TCRdb via fastp at Q25 and MiXCR, keeping in-frame beta chains. Rows with one shared CDR3 protein collapse into an entry with the most common genes and DNA. In this record, the V and J calls reflect TCRdb's handling and not the investigators' own analysis. Counted in this sample were 90,000 or so distinct CDR3 sequences; around 20% of them appeared once. The ten largest clones take up about 1% of the sample.

The material sequenced was naive CD8+ T cells from blood, with Jurkat cell RNA spiked in. In light of the paper, this sample's cell subset or site label describes: FACS-sorted CD8+CD4-CCR7+CD45RA+ naive T cells. Rearrangement joined TRBV5-5 to TRBJ2-3; 9 middle bases align to TRBD1. The receptor comes from a human donor in good health. Some libraries in this study had Jurkat cell RNA spiked in. The nucleotide sequence is TGTGCCAGCAGCTCAAGGACAGGGGGCACAGATACGCAGTATTTT. It translates as CASSSRTGGTDTQYF. With the rest looked up from the reference TRBV5-5 and TRBJ2-3 genes rather than sequenced, the full variable domain is DAGVTQSPTHLIKTRGQQVTLRCSPISGHKSVSWYQQVLGQGPQFIFQYYEKEERGRGNFPDRFSARQFPNYSSELNVNALLLGDSALYLCASSSRTGGTDTQYFGPGTRLTVL.